Below, 25 T cell receptor beta chains from the same sample are listed, as sequenced in a study of blood T cell repertoires in COVID-19. Only in-frame clones appear in the TCRdb table, and some are missing; sequencing was by immunoSEQ multiplex PCR. The sample shows approximately 300,000 clones, under 95% of them seen only once. Source material: PBMCs or T cells enriched from blood (not recorded which). The source is a woman in her twenties or thirties who had recovered from COVID-19.

This clone was recorded a few times. The rearrangement uses TRBV11-2 and TRBJ1-1; D is perhaps TRBD1 (6 bases). The CDR3 has 14 amino acids. The V and J ends lost 1 base and 4 bases respectively, with 10 bases between them. Germline loops: CDR1 SGHAT, CDR2 FQNNGV. The CDR3, as DNA: TGTGCCAGCAGCTTAGGGGCCAGGGGCACTGAAGCTTTCTTT. Amino acid sequence: CASSLGARGTEAFF.

The chain recombines TRBV19 with TRBJ2-3, with unresolved D. CDR3 size: 14 residues. The ends were cut back, 3 bases at V and 6 bases at J, with 13 bases in the middle. Looked up from germline, CDR1 is LNHDA and CDR2 is SQIVND (reference sequence). The CDR3 nucleotides are TGTGCCAGTAGTATTAGATACCCAGGCGATACGCAGTATTTT. The encoded protein is CASSIRYPGDTQYF.

In this sample, this clone turned up many times. The V and J genes are TRBV19 and TRBJ1-2, with TRBD1 matching 7 bases. The J segment lost 7 bases and the V segment lost 0 bases, leaving 8 bases of the junction unmatched. The CDR3 runs 15 residues. Per the germline V gene, CDR1 is LNHDA and CDR2 is SQIVND (reference sequence). For the CDR3, the DNA is TGTGCCAGTAGTATAGATCGCTGGACAGGTGGTGGCTACACCTTC. Protein: CASSIDRWTGGGYTF.

The V and J genes are TRBV28 and TRBJ1-2; 7 bases line up with TRBD1. The CDR3 is made up of 12 amino acids. The junction had 5 bases not matched to a gene; V was cut back by 3 bases and J by 10 bases. The germline V gene encodes CDR1 MDHEN and CDR2 SYDVKM. The CDR3, as DNA: TGTGCCAGCAGTTTGATGGGACAGAACTACACCTTC. It codes for CASSLMGQNYTF.

The chain combines TRBV2 with TRBJ1-4; the D is unclear. With 5 bases removed from V and 0 bases from J, the gap between germline ends came to 7 bases. The germline V gene encodes CDR1 SNHLY and CDR2 FYNNEI. The CDR3 covers 14 residues. The CDR3 spells CASSIETTNEKLFF. The DNA of the CDR3 is TGTGCCAGCAGTATAGAGACAACTAATGAAAAACTGTTTTTT. The whole variable domain, remainder taken from reference TRBV2 and TRBJ1-4, is EPEVTQTPSHQVTQMGQEVILRCVPISNHLYFYWYRQILGQKVEFLVSFYNNEISEKSEIFDDQFSVERPDGSNFTLKIRSTKLEDSAMYFCASSIETTNEKLFFGSGTQLSVL.

On this clone itself: The junction departs from the called germline gene at one end, perhaps through a read error. CDR3 loop: CASSLGDSDTGELFF. The DNA of the CDR3 is TGTGCTAGCAGCTTAGGGGATAGCGACACCGGGGAGCTGTTTTTT. The chain links TRBV7-7 to TRBJ2-2; either TRBD1 or TRBD2 may supply D (5 bases each). CDR1 and CDR2 from the germline V gene are SSHAT and FNYEAQ (reference sequence). This CDR3 is 15 amino acids long.

This clone was found once. The CDR3: CASTSINEQYF. For the CDR3, the DNA is TGTGCCAGCACCTCTATCAACGAGCAGTACTTC. The chain joins TRBV6-5 to TRBJ2-7, with no clear D. V was clipped by 7 bases and J by 5 bases, with 9 bases between them. CDR1 is MNHEY and CDR2 is SVGAGI in the germline V gene. The CDR3 length is 11 residues.

The rearrangement uses TRBV11-3 and TRBJ2-3, with D hard to call. Germline lookup yields CDR1 SGHNT and CDR2 YENEEA. Trimming took 5 bases from V and 2 from J, leaving 14 bases between them. CDR3 length: 15 residues. This chain's CDR3 is CASSPEARPTDTQYF. The CDR3 region has the DNA TGTGCCAGCAGCCCAGAGGCGCGCCCCACAGATACGCAGTATTTT.

The CDR3, as DNA: TGTGCCAGCAGCCCCTCGCGTTTGGCACCTAGCTCCTACGAGCAGTACTTC. Translated, it gives CASSPSRLAPSSYEQYF. The rearrangement uses TRBV14 and TRBJ2-7; D gene unclear. The CDR3 is 17 amino acids. Germline V lookup: CDR1 SGHDN, CDR2 FVKESK. Trimming shortened V by 4 bases and J by 0 bases, and 19 bases separated the two germline ends.

A word on this clone: The identical CDR3 is also encoded by other nucleotide sequences in the sample. The chain has TRBV30 and TRBJ1-1, with D possibly matching TRBD1 (6 bases). This CDR3 contains 13 residues. CDR1 and CDR2 from the germline V gene are GTSNPN and SVGIG (reference sequence). Trimming shortened V by 3 bases and J by 1 base, and 9 bases separated the two germline ends. The CDR3 DNA reads as TGTGCCTGGAGCCAACAGGGGAACACTGAAGCTTTCTTT. This translates into CAWSQQGNTEAFF.

The chain has TRBV25-1 and TRBJ2-1; D might be TRBD2 (6 bases). Germline-derived CDR1 and CDR2 are MGHDK and SYGVNS. The CDR3 has 13 residues. V was trimmed by 4 bases and J by 7 bases, leaving 11 bases between them. As DNA, the CDR3 is TGTGCCAGCAGTGCCGGAGGGTCAAATGAGCAGTTCTTC. It translates to CASSAGGSNEQFF.

CDR3 sequence (DNA): TGTGCCAGCTCAGCCGCCGGGACAGGGTTAGCAGCTTTCTTT. Protein: CASSAAGTGLAAFF. The rearrangement joins TRBV18 to TRBJ1-1, with 9 bases fitting TRBD1. Trimming at V came to 5 bases and at J to 10 bases, leaving 11 bases not matched to a gene. Germline CDR1 and CDR2: KGHSH and LQKENI. There are 14 residues in the CDR3.

This clone has just one count. The V and J genes are TRBV11-3 and TRBJ2-5; TRBD2 agrees at 14 bases. CDR1 and CDR2 (germline): SGHNT, YENEEA. The CDR3 is 16 amino acids. V shed 5 bases and J 5 bases; nucleotides not matched to a gene: 7. Written as DNA, the CDR3 is TGTGCCAGCAGCCCTCCGGGACTAGCGGGGGTGGAGACCCAGTACTTC. Translated: CASSPPGLAGVETQYF.

The V call is TRBV4-1, the J call TRBJ1-6; 8 nucleotides align to TRBD1. The V and J ends lost 4 bases and 5 bases, in that order; junction bases with no gene match: 7. CDR3 length: 16 amino acids. CDR1 is MGHRA, CDR2 YSYEKL, per germline. The CDR3 coding sequence is TGCGCCAGCAGCCGGAGCCAGACAGGGGATAATTCACCCCTCCACTTT. Its translation is CASSRSQTGDNSPLHF.

This rearrangement joins TRBV19 to TRBJ2-2; TRBD1 matches at 9 bases. The CDR3 covers 13 residues. Looked up from germline, CDR1 is LNHDA and CDR2 is SQIVND (reference sequence). The trim removed 10 bases at V and 6 bases at J, leaving 6 bases unmatched. The CDR3 loop is CATAGQGAGELFF. CDR3 nucleotide sequence: TGTGCCACAGCGGGACAGGGAGCCGGGGAGCTGTTTTTT.

The chain joins TRBV18 to TRBJ2-1, with a possible D match to TRBD1 (6 bases). Germline V gene lookup returns CDR1 KGHSH and CDR2 LQKENI. There are 16 residues in the CDR3. V lost 0 bases and J lost 3, with 12 bases in between. The CDR3 DNA reads TGTGCCAGCTCACCACCGGCGACAGGTCACTACAATGAGCAGTTCTTC. It translates to CASSPPATGHYNEQFF. Based on the CDR3 plus reference TRBV18 and TRBJ2-1, the full variable domain is NAGVMQNPRHLVRRRGQEARLRCSPMKGHSHVYWYRQLPEEGLKFMVYLQKENIIDESGMPKERFSAEFPKEGPSILRIQQVVRGDSAAYFCASSPPATGHYNEQFFGPGTRLTVL.

About this clone: The same CDR3 also results from other DNA sequences found in this sample. The rearrangement links TRBV5-1 to TRBJ1-1; unclear D gene. The CDR3 length is 13 residues. Trimming stripped 0 bases from V and 1 base from J, with 4 bases between. Germline V gene lookup returns CDR1 SGHRS and CDR2 YFSETQ. The CDR3: CASSLAGNTEAFF. The CDR3 DNA is TGCGCCAGCAGCTTGGCAGGGAACACTGAAGCTTTCTTT.

Turning to this clone: The same CDR3 can be traced to other DNA sequences in this sample. V is TRBV12-5 and J is TRBJ2-3, with 7 bases that match TRBD2. After removal of 3 bases from V and 2 bases from J, the junction contained 2 bases not matched to a gene. Germline lookup yields CDR1 LGHNT and CDR2 FRNRAP. The CDR3 has 14 residues. The CDR3 spells CASGFREVTDTQYF. CDR3 sequence (DNA): TGTGCTAGTGGTTTTCGGGAGGTCACAGATACGCAGTATTTT.

V and J are TRBV30 and TRBJ1-2; perhaps TRBD1 as D (5 bases). V gave up 3 bases and J gave up 8 bases, with 13 bases separating them. CDR1 is GTSNPN, CDR2 SVGIG, per germline (reference sequence). The length of the CDR3 is 12 residues. CDR3 DNA: TGTGCCTGGAGGGGCGGGGGAGGAGGCTACACCTTC. This encodes CAWRGGGGGYTF.

This clone was seen a single time. V usage is TRBV7-3 and J usage is TRBJ2-3; weak D call: TRBD2 (5 bases). This CDR3 is built from 13 residues. The germline V and J ends were trimmed by 5 bases and 6 bases, with 12 bases remaining between them. From germline, CDR1 is SGHTA and CDR2 FQGTGA. The CDR3 DNA reads TGTGCCAGCAGCCAACGTCCGGGGGATACGCAGTATTTT. Translated, it gives CASSQRPGDTQYF.

This rearrangement joins TRBV7-6 to TRBJ2-3, with 11 bases identical to TRBD2. The germline V gene encodes CDR1 SGHVS and CDR2 FNYEAQ. The trim removed 5 bases at V and 0 bases at J, leaving 7 bases unmatched. The CDR3 totals 17 residues. The CDR3 nucleotides read TGTGCCAGCAGCCGGGGACTAGCGGATACCAGCACAGATACGCAGTATTTT. Protein product: CASSRGLADTSTDTQYF.

The chain carries TRBV11-3 and TRBJ2-7; weak D call: TRBD2 (6 bases). There are 17 residues in the CDR3. Trimming stripped 0 bases from V and 3 bases from J, with 18 bases between. Germline loops: CDR1 SGHNT, CDR2 YENEEA. The chain's CDR3 is CASSLDFSEAEGYEQYF. The CDR3 coding sequence is TGTGCCAGCAGCTTAGATTTCTCCGAGGCGGAGGGCTACGAGCAGTACTTC.

The chain recombines TRBV15 with TRBJ2-2, with 7 bases aligning to TRBD1. J gave up 3 bases and V 6 bases, and 4 bases lay outside the gene matches. The CDR3 contains 14 residues. CDR1 LNHNV and CDR2 YYDKDF come from the germline V gene (reference sequence). The CDR3 DNA sequence: TGTGCCACCAGAGGGCAGGGGGACACCGGGGAGCTGTTTTTT. Protein product: CATRGQGDTGELFF.

The genes are TRBV30 and TRBJ2-1, with D unclear. Germline V gene data show CDR1 as GTSNPN and CDR2 as SVGIG (reference sequence). The V and J ends lost 0 bases and 9 bases respectively, with 18 bases between them. This CDR3 is built from 15 residues. The CDR3 nucleotides read TGTGCCTGGAGTGTGCGTTTTCTGGGCTTAGGTGAGCAGTTCTTC. This encodes CAWSVRFLGLGEQFF.

The V call is TRBV3-1 (or the pseudogene TRBV3-2), the J call TRBJ2-2; 7 nucleotides line up with TRBD2. The CDR3 is 16 residues long. The V and J ends lost 4 bases and 3 bases, in that order; junction bases with no gene match: 8. Germline assignment: CDR1 LGHDT and CDR2 YNNKEL (reference sequence). The CDR3 nucleotides read TGTGCCAGCAGCCTACCTCGGGGAGGGCACACCGGGGAGCTGTTTTTT. Translating gives CASSLPRGGHTGELFF.